Sequencing of this T cell receptor beta chain was carried out in a study of OX40 agonist ivuxolimab in advanced cancers. Study in general: Ivuxolimab was administered intravenously to patients at 0.01 to 10 mg/kg every 2 weeks. General observations from the study: CD4+ and CD8+ blood T cells expanded clonally by week 6 at 0.1 to 3.0 mg/kg. Nonresponders included some who also had low normalized T-cell clonal expansion. Among patients with partial responses at 0.1-3.0 mg/kg, clonal expansion was among the lowest.

The table came from immunoSEQ multiplex PCR; TCRdb's copy has only in-frame clones and leaves some out. This repertoire shows fewer than 75,000 clones, roughly 86% found once; its top ten account for approximately 3%. V lost 4 bases to trimming and J lost 2 bases; unmatched junction nucleotides: 3. There are 15 residues in the CDR3. Looked up from germline, CDR1 is LGHNA and CDR2 is YNFKEQ. This clone was recorded a few times. Its antigen is still unknown. The sequence was collected from an adult with an advanced solid tumor such as melanoma, head and neck, liver or kidney cancer. Material: CD4+ or CD8+ T cells sorted from blood, obtained in a trial of the OX40 agonist ivuxolimab. The V call is TRBV4-2, the J call TRBJ2-3; 10 bases align to TRBD2. CDR3 bases: TGTGCCAGCAGCCCTAGCGGGAGTGCCACAGATACGCAGTATTTT. Residues: CASSPSGSATDTQYF.